This entry describes one TCR beta chain. This sample stems from a study of shared clonotypes between healthy human individuals. J was trimmed by 5 bases and V by 2 bases; bases with no gene match: 4. The CDR3 runs to 15 residues. The germline gives CDR1 MDHEN, CDR2 SYDVKM. Repertoires were generated with immunoSEQ multiplex PCR, while TCRdb's copy carries only in-frame clones and drops some. This table has more than 2,000,000 clones, more than 90% appearing once. The chain joins TRBV28 to TRBJ2-7; TRBD1 aligns across 12 bases. What was sequenced was naive CD4+ T cells sorted from blood. The subset here: CD45RA+ positively selected. This sequence was found in a man aged 18 to 29 in good health. This CDR3 reads CASSLGGQGADEQYF. Here the CDR3 DNA reads TGTGCCAGCAGTTTAGGGGGACAGGGGGCCGACGAGCAGTACTTC.